This section outlines one T cell receptor beta chain sequence together with its context. No antigen is known for it. Clones were sequenced by immunoSEQ multiplex PCR, and TCRdb holds only the in-frame ones, with some missing. The sample carries roughly 120,000 clones, around 80% recorded once. The ends were cut back, 3 bases at V and 4 bases at J, with 13 bases in the middle. This CDR3 is built from 15 residues. Germline loops: CDR1 ENHRY, CDR2 SYGVKD. This sample stems from a study of radiation and T cells in renal cell carcinoma. Regarding the study as a whole: Top tumor clonotypes rose in blood 2 weeks post-radiation, then contracted. Without pretreatment biopsies, baseline tumor clonotype presence was undetermined.

The time point denotes: baseline pretreatment blood. This sample's treatment: 15 Gy SBRT to primary tumor, nephrectomy 4 weeks later. Serial blood draws occurred at baseline and 2 and 4 weeks post-SBRT. This TCR was sampled from a woman aged 60-70 years with renal cell carcinoma. The chain joins TRBV10-3 to TRBJ2-1; a weak D match, TRBD2 (6 bases). The sample here was blood, taken from a patient whose treatment included radiotherapy and nephrectomy. Written as DNA, the CDR3 is TGTGCCATCAGTGACGCCAGCGGGTCGTACAATGAGCAGTTCTTC. Its translation is CAISDASGSYNEQFF.